The 8 T cell receptor beta chains below all came from one sample that was sequenced in a study of Graves' ophthalmopathy and Graves' hyperthyroidism. For repertoire sequencing, the TCR beta CDR3 regions were amplified from RNA transcripts. The first-round RT-PCR employed HTBI primers together with the Qiagen OneStep RT-PCR kit. A multiplex PCR was then performed as the second round. Each CDR3 protein gets one entry after TCRdb re-called the multiplex PCR reads with MiXCR. The table has 300,000 to 400,000 distinct CDR3 sequences, roughly 15% seen once; the top ten hold around 2.4%. The sequenced sample consisted of peripheral blood. The receptors originated from an adult woman with stable Graves' hyperthyroidism.

This clonotype was detected ten times or more. The CDR3 coding sequence is TGTGCCACCAGCAGACCTCAAGGTATGGGGACGGAGACCCAGTACTTC. This codes for CATSRPQGMGTETQYF. V usage is TRBV15 and J usage is TRBJ2-5; the D call may be TRBD1 or TRBD2 (5 bases each). The length of the CDR3 is 16 residues. V was shortened by 2 bases and J by 5 bases, with 18 bases between the two germline ends. Germline V lookup: CDR1 LNHNV, CDR2 YYDKDF (reference sequence).

The chain has TRBV5-1 and TRBJ2-7, with TRBD1 matching over 7 bases. Germline V gene data show CDR1 as SGHRS and CDR2 as YFSETQ. The V segment lost 4 bases and the J segment 2 bases; nucleotides outside the gene matches: 6. This CDR3 is built from 14 residues. The CDR3 reads CASSRLGTAYEQYF. The DNA of the CDR3 is TGCGCCAGCAGCCGGCTAGGGACAGCCTACGAGCAGTACTTC.

This clonotype was recorded at least ten times. The chain combines TRBV12-3 or TRBV12-4 with TRBJ2-6; D unclear. Trimming took off 4 bases at V and 2 bases at J, with 0 bases between the two ends. The CDR3 is 12 amino acids. The CDR3 is CASSSGANVLTF. As DNA, the CDR3 is TGTGCCAGCAGTTCTGGGGCCAACGTCCTGACTTTC.

The table lists this clonotype with many counts. The chain combines TRBV11-2 with TRBJ1-5; 7 bases are a match to TRBD1. Trimming at V came to 0 bases and at J to 0 bases, leaving 11 bases not matched to a gene. CDR1 SGHAT and CDR2 FQNNGV come from the germline V gene. This CDR3 region has 19 residues. CDR3 sequence (DNA): TGTGCCAGCAGCTTAGAAGTAGGGGACAGAGACACTAGCAATCAGCCCCAGCATTTT. It is translated as CASSLEVGDRDTSNQPQHF.

This clonotype was seen ten or more times. The V gene is TRBV24-1, the J gene TRBJ1-5, with 7 positions matching TRBD1. V dropped 3 bases and J dropped 5; count of bases not matched to a gene: 3. This CDR3 comprises 14 residues. Per the germline V gene, CDR1 is KGHDR and CDR2 is SFDVKD. The CDR3 is CATSDDRVDQPQHF. The CDR3 DNA follows: TGTGCCACCAGTGATGACAGGGTCGATCAGCCCCAGCATTTT.

There are many counts of this clonotype. The chain carries TRBV11-1 and TRBJ2-2; D possibly corresponds to TRBD1 (6 bases). The germline V gene encodes CDR1 SGHAT and CDR2 FQDESV (reference sequence). The CDR3 length is 19 residues. Between the trimmed V and J ends, which lost 4 bases and 0 bases, there was a span of 21 bases. CDR3 protein: CASSSQGTNRAANTGELFF. As DNA, the CDR3 is TGTGCCAGCAGCTCACAAGGGACAAACAGAGCAGCGAACACCGGGGAGCTGTTTTTT. Filled out from reference TRBV11-1 and TRBJ2-2, the complete variable domain reads EAEVAQSPRYKITEKSQAVAFWCDPISGHATLYWYRQILGQGPELLVQFQDESVVDDSQLPKDRFSAERLKGVDSTLKIQPAELGDSAMYLCASSSQGTNRAANTGELFFGEGSRLTVL.

The V and J genes are TRBV30 and TRBJ2-7, with D possibly being TRBD2 (6 bases). This CDR3 is 14 amino acids long. V lost 2 bases and J 4 bases, leaving 15 bases between the germline ends. Germline loops: CDR1 GTSNPN, CDR2 SVGIG (reference sequence). This CDR3 reads CAWSPFGSWYEQYF. In DNA form, the CDR3 reads TGTGCCTGGAGTCCCTTCGGGAGTTGGTACGAGCAGTACTTC.

This clonotype came up many times. The CDR3 sequence is CASSLTGFSGDTEAFF. The DNA for the CDR3 is TGTGCCAGCAGTCTAACAGGGTTTAGTGGAGACACTGAAGCTTTCTTT. The chain employs TRBV12-3 or TRBV12-4 and TRBJ1-1; tentatively, D is TRBD1 (6 bases). Trimming shortened V by 5 bases and J by 3 bases, and 19 bases separated the two germline ends. The CDR3 covers 16 residues.